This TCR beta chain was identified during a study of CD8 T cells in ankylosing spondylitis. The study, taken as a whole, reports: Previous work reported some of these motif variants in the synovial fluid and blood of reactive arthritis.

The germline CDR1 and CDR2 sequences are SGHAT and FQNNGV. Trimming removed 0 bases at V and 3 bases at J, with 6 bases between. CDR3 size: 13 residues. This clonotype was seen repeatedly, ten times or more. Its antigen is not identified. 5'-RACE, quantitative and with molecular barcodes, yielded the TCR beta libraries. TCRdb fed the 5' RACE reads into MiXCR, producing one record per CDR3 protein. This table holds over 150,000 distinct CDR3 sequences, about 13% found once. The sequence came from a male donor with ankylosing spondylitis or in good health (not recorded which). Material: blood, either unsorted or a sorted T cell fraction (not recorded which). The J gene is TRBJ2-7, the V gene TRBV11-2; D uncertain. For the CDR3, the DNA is TGTGCCAGCAGCTTAGATAACAGCTACGAGCAGTACTTC. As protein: CASSLDNSYEQYF.